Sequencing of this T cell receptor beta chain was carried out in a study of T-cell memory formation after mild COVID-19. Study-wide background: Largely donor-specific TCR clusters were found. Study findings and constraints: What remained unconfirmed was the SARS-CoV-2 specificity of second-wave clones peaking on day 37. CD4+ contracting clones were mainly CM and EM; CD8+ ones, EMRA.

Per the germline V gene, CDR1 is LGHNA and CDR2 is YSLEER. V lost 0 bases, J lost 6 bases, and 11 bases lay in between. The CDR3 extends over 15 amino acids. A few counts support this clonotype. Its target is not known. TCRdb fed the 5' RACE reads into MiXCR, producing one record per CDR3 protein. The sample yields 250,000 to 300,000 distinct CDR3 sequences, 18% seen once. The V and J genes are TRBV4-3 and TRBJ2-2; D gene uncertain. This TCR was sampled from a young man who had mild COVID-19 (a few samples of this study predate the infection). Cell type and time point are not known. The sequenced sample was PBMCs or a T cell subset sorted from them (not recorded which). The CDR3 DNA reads TGCGCCAGCAGCCAAGATCGGCAGTATTCCGGGGAGCTGTTTTTT. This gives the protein CASSQDRQYSGELFF.